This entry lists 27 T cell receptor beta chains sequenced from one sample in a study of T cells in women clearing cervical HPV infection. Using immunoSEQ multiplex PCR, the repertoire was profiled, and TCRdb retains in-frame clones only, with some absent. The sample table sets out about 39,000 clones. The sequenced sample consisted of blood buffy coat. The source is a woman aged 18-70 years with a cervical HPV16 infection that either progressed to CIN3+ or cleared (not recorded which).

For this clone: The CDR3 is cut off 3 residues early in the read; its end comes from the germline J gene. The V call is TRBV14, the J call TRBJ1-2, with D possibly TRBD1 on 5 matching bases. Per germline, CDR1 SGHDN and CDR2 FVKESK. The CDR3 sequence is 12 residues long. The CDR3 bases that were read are TGTGCCAGCAGTCGGAGTGGGGGGGGC. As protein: CASSRSGGG. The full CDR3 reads CASSRSGGGYTF.

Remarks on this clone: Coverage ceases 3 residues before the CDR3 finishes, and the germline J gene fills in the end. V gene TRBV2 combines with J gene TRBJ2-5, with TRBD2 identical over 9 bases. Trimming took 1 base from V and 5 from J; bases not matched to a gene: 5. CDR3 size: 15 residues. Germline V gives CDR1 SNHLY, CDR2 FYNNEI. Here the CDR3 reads CASSEGAGGQETQYF. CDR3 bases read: TGTGCCAGCAGTGAAGGGGCGGGGGGGCAGGAGACC.

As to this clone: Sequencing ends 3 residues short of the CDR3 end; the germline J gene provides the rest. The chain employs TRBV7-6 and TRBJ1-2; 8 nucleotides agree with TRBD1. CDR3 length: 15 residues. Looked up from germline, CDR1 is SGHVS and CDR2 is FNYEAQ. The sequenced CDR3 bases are TGTGCCAGCAGCTCCCGAGAACAGGGGGGGAGCGGC. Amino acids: CASSSREQGGSG. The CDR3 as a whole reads CASSSREQGGSGYTF.

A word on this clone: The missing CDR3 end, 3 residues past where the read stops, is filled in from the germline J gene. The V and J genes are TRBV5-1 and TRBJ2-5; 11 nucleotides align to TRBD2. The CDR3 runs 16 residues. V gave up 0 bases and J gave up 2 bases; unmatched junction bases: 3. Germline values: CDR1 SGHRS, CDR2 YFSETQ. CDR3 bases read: TGCGCCAGCAGCTTGGTGCCTAGCGGGGGGCAAGAGACC. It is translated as CASSLVPSGGQET. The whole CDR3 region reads CASSLVPSGGQETQYF.

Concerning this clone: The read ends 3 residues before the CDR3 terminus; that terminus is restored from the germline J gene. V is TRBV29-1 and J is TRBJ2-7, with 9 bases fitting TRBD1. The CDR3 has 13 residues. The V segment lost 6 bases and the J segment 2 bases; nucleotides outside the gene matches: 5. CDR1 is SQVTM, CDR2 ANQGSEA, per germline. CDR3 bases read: TGCAGCGTAATCGGGACAGGGACCTACGAG. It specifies CSVIGTGTYE. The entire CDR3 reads CSVIGTGTYEQYF.

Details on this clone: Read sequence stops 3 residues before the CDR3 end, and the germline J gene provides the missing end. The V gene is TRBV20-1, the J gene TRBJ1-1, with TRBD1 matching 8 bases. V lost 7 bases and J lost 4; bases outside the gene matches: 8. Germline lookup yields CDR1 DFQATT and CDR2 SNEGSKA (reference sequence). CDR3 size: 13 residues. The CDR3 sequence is CSGAGGTGTEAFF. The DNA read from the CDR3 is TGCAGTGGGGCAGGGGGCACGGGCACTGAA.

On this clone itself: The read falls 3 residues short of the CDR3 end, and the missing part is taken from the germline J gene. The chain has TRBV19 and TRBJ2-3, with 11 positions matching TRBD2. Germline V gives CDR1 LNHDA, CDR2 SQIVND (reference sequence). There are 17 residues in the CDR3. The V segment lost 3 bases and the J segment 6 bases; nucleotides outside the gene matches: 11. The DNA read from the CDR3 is TGTGCCAGTAGTATCGGCGCCGGCAGGACTAGCGGGGATACG. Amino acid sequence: CASSIGAGRTSGDT. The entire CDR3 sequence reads CASSIGAGRTSGDTQYF.

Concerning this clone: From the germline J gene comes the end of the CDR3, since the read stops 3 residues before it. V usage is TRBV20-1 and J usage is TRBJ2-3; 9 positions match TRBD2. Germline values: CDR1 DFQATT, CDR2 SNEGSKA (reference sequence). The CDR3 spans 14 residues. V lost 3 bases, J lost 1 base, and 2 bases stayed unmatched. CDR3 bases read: TGCAGTGCTAGGGGCGGGGGGGGCACAGATACG. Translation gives CSARGGGGTDT. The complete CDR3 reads CSARGGGGTDTQYF.

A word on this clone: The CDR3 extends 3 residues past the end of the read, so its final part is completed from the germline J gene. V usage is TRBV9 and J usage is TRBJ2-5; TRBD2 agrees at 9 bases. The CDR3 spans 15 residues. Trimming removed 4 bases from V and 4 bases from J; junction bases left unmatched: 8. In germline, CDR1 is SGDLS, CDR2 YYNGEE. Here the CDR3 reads CASSPGTSQRETQYF. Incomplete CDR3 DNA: TGTGCCAGCAGCCCCGGGACTAGCCAGAGAGAGACC.

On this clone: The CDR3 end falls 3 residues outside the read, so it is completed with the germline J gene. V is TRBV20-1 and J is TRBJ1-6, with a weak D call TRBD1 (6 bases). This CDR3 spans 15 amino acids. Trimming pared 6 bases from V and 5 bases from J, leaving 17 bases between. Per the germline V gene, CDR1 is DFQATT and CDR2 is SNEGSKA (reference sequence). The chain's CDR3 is CSAPGTLGDNSPLHF. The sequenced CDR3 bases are TGCAGTGCACCCGGGACATTGGGGGATAATTCACCC.

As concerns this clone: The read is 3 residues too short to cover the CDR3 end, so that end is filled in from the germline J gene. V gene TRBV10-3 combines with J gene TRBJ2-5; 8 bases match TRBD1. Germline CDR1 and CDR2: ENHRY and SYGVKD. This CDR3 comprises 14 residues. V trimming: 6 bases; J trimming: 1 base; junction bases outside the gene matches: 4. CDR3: CAISATGGQETQYF. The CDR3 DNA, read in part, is TGTGCCATCAGCGCAACAGGGGGCCAAGAGACC.

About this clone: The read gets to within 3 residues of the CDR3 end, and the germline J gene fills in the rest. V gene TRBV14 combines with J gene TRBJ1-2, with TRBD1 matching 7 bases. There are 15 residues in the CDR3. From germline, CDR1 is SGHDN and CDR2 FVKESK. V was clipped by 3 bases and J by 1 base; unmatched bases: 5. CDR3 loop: CASSHRQGRNYGYTF. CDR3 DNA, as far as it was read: TGTGCCAGCAGCCACCGACAGGGCCGTAACTATGGC.

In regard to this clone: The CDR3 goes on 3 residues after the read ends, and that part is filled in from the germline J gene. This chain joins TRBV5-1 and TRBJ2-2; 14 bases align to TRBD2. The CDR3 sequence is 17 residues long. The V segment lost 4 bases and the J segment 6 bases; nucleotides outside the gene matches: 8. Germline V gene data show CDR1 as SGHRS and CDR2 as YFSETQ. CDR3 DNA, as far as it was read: TGCGCCAGCAGCCCGGGACTAGCGGGGGTTAGTGCCGGGGAG. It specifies CASSPGLAGVSAGE. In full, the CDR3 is CASSPGLAGVSAGELFF.

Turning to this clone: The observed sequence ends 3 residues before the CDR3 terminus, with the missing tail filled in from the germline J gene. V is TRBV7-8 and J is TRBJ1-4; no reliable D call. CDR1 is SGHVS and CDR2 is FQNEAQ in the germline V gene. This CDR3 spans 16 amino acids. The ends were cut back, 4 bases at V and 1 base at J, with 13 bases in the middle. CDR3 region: CASSSRSGQTNEKLFF. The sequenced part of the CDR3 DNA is TGTGCCAGCAGCTCGCGGTCTGGCCAAACTAATGAAAAA.

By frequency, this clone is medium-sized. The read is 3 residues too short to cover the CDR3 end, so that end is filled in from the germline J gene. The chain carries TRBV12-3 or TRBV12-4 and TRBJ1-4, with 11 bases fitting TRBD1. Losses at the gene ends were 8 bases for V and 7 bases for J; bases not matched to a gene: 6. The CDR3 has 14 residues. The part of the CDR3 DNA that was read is TGTGCCAGCGGCCCGGGACAGGGGGGTGAAAAA. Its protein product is CASGPGQGGEK. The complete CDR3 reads CASGPGQGGEKLFF.

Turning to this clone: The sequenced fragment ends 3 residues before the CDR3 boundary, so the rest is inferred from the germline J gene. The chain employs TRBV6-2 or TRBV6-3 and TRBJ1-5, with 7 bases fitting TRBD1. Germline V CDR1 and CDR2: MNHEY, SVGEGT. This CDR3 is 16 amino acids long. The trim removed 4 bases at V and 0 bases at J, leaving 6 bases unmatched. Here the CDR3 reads CASSSGTAYSNQPQHF. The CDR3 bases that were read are TGTGCCAGCAGTTCCGGGACAGCATATAGCAATCAGCCC.

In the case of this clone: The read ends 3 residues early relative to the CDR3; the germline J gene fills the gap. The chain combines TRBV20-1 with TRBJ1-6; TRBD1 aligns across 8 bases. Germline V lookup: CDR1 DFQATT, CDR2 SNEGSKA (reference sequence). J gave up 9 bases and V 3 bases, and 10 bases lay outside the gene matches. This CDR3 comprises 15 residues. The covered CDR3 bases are TGCAGTGCTAGGAAATTACAGGGGGTATCTTCACCC. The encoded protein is CSARKLQGVSSP. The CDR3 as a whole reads CSARKLQGVSSPLHF.

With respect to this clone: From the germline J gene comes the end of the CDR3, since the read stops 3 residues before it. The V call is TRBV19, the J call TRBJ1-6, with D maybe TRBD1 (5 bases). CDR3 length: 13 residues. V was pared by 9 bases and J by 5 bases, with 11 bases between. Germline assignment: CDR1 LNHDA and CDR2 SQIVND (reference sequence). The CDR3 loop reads CASGHPNNSPLHF. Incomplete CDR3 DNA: TGTGCCAGCGGACACCCTAATAATTCACCC.

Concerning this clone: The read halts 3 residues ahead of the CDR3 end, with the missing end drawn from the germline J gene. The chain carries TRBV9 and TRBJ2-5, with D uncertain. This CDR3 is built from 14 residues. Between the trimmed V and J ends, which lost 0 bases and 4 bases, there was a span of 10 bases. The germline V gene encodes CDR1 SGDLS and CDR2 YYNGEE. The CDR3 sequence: CASSVAPSGETQYF. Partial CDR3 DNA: TGTGCCAGCAGCGTAGCTCCGTCGGGAGAGACC.

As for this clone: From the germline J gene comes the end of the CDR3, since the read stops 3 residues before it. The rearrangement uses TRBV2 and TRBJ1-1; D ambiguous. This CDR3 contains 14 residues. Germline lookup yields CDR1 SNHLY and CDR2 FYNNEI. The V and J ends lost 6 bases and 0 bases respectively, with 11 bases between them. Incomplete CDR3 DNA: TGTGCCAGCAGGGGCAGGAGGCTGAACACTGAA. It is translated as CASRGRRLNTE. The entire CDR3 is CASRGRRLNTEAFF.

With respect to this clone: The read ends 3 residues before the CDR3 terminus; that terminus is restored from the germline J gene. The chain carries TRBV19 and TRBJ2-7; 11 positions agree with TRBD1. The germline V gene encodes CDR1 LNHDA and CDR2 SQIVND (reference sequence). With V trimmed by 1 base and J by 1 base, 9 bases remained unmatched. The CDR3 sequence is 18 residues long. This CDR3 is CASSIVAPDRGHSYEQYF. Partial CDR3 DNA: TGTGCCAGTAGTATAGTGGCCCCGGACAGGGGGCATTCCTACGAG.

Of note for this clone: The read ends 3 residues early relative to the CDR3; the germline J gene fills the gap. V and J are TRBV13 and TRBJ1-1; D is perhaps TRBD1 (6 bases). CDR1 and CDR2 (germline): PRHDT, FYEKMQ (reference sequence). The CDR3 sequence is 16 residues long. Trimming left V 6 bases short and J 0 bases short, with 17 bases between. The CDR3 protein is CASRLTMGGLNTEAFF. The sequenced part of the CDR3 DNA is TGTGCCAGCAGATTAACTATGGGGGGGCTGAACACTGAA.

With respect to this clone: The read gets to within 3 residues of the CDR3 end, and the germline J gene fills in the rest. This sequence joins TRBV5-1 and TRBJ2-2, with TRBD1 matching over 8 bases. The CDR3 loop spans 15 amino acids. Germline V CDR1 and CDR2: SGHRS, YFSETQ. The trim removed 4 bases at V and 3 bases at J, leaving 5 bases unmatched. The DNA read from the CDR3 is TGCGCCAGCAGCAGGGACAGGAGACACACCGGGGAG. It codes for CASSRDRRHTGE. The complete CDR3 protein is CASSRDRRHTGELFF.

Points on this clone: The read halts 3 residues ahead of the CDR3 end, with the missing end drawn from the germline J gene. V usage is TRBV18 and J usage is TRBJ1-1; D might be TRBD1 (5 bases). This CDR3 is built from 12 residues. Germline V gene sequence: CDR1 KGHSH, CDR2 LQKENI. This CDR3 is CASSPDSFEAFF. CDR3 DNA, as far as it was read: TGTGCCAGCTCACCTGACAGTTTCGAA.

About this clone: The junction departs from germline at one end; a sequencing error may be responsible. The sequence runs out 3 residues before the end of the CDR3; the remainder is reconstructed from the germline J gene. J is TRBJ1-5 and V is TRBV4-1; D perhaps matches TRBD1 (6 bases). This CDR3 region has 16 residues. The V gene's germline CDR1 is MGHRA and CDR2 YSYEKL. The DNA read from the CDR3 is TGCACCAGCAGCCAACAGGGTATTTATAGCAATCAGCCC. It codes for CTSSQQGIYSNQP. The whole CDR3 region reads CTSSQQGIYSNQPQHF.

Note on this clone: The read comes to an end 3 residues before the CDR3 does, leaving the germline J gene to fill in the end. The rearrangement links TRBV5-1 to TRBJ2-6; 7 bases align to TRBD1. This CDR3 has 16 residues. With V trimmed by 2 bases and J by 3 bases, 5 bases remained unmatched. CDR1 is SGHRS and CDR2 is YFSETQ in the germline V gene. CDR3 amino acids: CASSFRQGYGANVLTF. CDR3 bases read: TGCGCCAGCAGCTTCCGACAGGGATATGGGGCCAACGTC.

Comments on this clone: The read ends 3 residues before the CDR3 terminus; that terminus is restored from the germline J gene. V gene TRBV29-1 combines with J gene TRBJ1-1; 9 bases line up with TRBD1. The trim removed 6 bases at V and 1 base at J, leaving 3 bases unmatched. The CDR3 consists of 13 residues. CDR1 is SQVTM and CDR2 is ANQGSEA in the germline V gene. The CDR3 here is CSVMTGGNTEAFF. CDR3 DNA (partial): TGCAGCGTCATGACAGGGGGGAACACTGAA.